The clone carrying this T cell receptor (beta chain) has a count of ten or more. Its antigen is not known. This entry is derived from a study of neurological immune-mediated disorders. Findings of the study overall: The absence of shared CDR3 amino acid sequences among expanded clones across subjects suggests private repertoires in all groups.

TCRdb recomputed calls from the 5' RACE reads with MiXCR, one row per CDR3 protein. The table has 95,000 to 110,000 distinct CDR3 sequences, 10% to 11% seen once. Stated time point: longitudinal time-point 3. This CDR3 is 16 amino acids long. Germline V lookup: CDR1 MDHEN, CDR2 SYDVKM. Trimming removed 5 bases from V and 0 bases from J, with 14 bases in between. The sample consisted of PBMCs. The genes are TRBV28 and TRBJ1-5, with D possibly matching TRBD1 (5 bases). This TCR was recovered from a female donor with HTLV-1-associated myelopathy (HAM/TSP). Written as DNA, the CDR3 is TGTGCCAGCAGTGCGACAGATTTCTATAGCAATCAGCCCCAGCATTTT. Translated, it gives CASSATDFYSNQPQHF.